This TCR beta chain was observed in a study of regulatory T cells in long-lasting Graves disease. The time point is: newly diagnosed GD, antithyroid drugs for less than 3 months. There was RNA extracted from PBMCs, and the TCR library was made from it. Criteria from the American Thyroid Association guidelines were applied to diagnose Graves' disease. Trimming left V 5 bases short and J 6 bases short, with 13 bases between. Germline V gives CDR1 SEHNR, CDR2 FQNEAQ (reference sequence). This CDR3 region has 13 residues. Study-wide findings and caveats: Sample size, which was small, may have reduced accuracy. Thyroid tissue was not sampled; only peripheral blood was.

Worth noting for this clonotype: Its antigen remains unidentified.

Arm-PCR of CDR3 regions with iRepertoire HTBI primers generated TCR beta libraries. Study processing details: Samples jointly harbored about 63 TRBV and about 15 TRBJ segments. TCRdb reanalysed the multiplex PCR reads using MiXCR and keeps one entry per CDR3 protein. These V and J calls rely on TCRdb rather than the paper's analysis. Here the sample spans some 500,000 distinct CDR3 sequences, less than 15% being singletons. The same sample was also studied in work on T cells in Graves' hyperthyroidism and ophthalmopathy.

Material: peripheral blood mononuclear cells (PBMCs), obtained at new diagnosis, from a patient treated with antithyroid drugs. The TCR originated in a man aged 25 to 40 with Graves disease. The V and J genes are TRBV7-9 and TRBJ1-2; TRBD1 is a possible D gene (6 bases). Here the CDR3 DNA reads TGTGCCAGCAGCCCCCAGGGGAATAATGGCTACACCTTC. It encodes CASSPQGNNGYTF.